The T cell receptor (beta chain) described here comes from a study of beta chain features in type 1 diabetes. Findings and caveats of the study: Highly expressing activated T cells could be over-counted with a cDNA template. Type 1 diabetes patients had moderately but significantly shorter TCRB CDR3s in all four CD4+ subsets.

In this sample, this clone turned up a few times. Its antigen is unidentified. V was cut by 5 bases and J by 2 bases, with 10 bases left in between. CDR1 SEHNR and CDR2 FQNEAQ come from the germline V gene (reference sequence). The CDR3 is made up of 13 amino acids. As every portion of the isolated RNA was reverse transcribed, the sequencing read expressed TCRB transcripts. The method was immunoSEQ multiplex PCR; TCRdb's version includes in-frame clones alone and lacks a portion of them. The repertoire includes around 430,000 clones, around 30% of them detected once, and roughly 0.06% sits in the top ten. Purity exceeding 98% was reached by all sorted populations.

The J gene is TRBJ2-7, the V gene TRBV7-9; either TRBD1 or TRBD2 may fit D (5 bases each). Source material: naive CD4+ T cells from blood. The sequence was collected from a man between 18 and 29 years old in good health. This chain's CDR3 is CASSLEGPYEQYF. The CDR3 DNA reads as TGTGCCAGCAGCCTCGAGGGGCCCTACGAGCAGTACTTC.